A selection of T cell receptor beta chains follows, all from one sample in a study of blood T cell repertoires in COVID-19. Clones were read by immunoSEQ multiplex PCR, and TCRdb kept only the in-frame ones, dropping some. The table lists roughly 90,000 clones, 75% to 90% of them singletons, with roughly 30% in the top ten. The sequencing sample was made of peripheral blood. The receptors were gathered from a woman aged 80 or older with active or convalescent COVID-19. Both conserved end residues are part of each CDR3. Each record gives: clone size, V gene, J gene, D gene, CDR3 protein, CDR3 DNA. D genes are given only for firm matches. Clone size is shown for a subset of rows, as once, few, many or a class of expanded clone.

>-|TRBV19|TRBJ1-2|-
CASTSRRGGYGYTF
TGTGCCAGTACCTCAAGGCGGGGGGGCTATGGCTACACCTTC
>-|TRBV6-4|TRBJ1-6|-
CASSDEYNSPLHF
TGTGCCAGCAGTGACGAGTATAATTCACCCCTCCACTTT
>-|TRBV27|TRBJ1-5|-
CASSFGAFQPQHF
TGTGCCAGCAGTTTTGGGGCCTTCCAGCCCCAGCATTTT
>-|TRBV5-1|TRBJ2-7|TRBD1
CASNPGQGSYEQYF
TGCGCCAGCAACCCGGGACAGGGATCCTACGAGCAGTACTTC
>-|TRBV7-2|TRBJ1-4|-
CASSPSGGQANEKLFF
TGTGCCAGCAGCCCCTCGGGAGGGCAAGCTAATGAAAAACTGTTTTTT
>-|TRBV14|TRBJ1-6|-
CASSQGSGFGSPLHF
TGTGCCAGCAGCCAAGGATCGGGGTTCGGTTCACCCCTCCACTTT
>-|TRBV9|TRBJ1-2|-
CASSVGRDYGYTF
TGTGCCAGCAGCGTAGGCAGGGACTATGGCTACACCTTC
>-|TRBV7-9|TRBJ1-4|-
CASSLRSGDEKLFF
TGTGCCAGCAGCTTAAGGTCAGGGGATGAAAAACTGTTTTTT
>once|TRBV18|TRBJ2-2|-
CASSPVTGSSTGELFF
TGTGCCAGCTCACCAGTGACAGGATCCTCCACCGGGGAGCTGTTTTTT
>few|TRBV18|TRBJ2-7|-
CASSRDSNYEQYF
TGTGCCAGCTCGCGGGACTCGAACTACGAGCAGTACTTC
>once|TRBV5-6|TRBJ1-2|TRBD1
CASSLDRGYGYTF
TGTGCCAGCAGCCTGGACAGGGGTTATGGCTACACCTTC
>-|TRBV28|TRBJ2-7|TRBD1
CASSQTGGKYEQYF
TGTGCCAGCAGCCAGACAGGGGGCAAATACGAGCAGTACTTC
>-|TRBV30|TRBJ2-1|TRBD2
CAWSQGLAGENEQFF
TGTGCCTGGAGTCAGGGGCTAGCGGGAGAAAATGAGCAGTTCTTC
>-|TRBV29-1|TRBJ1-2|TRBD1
CSVEVSRGYGYTF
TGCAGCGTTGAAGTAAGCAGGGGGTATGGCTACACCTTC
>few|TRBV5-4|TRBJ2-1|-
CASSSAYNEQFF
TGTGCCAGCAGCTCCGCGTACAATGAGCAGTTCTTC
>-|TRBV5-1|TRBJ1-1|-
CASSPRGGTEAFF
TGCGCCAGCAGCCCACGAGGAGGAACTGAAGCTTTCTTT
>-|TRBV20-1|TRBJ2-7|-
CSAREVAEQYF
TGCAGTGCTAGAGAAGTAGCGGAACAGTACTTC
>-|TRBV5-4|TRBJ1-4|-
CASSLEAANEKLFF
TGTGCCAGCAGCTTGGAAGCGGCTAATGAAAAACTGTTTTTT
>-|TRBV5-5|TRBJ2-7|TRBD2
CASSLEGGLFVREQYF
TGTGCCAGCAGCTTGGAGGGAGGGCTCTTCGTTCGCGAGCAGTACTTC
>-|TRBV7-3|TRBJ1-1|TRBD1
CASSLSGGVNTEAFF
TGTGCCAGCAGCTTATCAGGGGGCGTGAACACTGAAGCTTTCTTT
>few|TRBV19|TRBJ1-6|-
CASSIRSSYNSPLHF
TGTGCCAGTAGTATTAGGAGCTCCTATAATTCACCCCTCCACTTT
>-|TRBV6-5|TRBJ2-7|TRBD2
CASTSGTSGRTQYF
TGTGCCAGCACCTCCGGGACTAGCGGCCGTACACAGTACTTC
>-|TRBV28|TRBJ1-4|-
CASSSPSVEKLFF
TGTGCCAGCAGCTCCCCGTCGGTTGAAAAACTGTTTTTT
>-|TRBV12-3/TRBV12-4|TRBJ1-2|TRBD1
CASSPDRGYGYTF
TGTGCCAGCAGTCCGGACAGGGGATATGGCTACACCTTC
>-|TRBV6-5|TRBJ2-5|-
CASSRNRVEVETQYF
TGTGCCAGCAGTCGGAACAGGGTGGAGGTGGAGACCCAGTACTTC
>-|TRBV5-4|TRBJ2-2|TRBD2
CASSPAPSGRNTGELFF
TGTGCCAGCAGCCCCGCCCCTAGCGGGAGGAACACCGGGGAGCTGTTTTTT
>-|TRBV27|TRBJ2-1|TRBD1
CASRGTGGAYNEQFF
TGTGCCAGCAGAGGGACAGGGGGCGCCTACAATGAGCAGTTCTTC
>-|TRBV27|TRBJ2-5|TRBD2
CATRLAGFQETQYF
TGTGCCACCCGGCTAGCGGGATTCCAAGAGACCCAGTACTTC
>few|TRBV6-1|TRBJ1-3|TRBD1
CASSDGTASGNTIYF
TGTGCCAGCAGTGATGGGACAGCCTCTGGAAACACCATATATTTT
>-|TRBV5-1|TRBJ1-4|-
CASSQTGTNEKLFF
TGCGCCAGCAGCCAGACAGGAACTAATGAAAAACTGTTTTTT
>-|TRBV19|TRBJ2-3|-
CASSWTRGTDTQYF
TGTGCCAGTAGCTGGACACGGGGCACAGATACGCAGTATTTT
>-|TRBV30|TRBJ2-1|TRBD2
CAWRFSGRRNEQFF
TGTGCCTGGAGATTTAGCGGGAGAAGGAATGAGCAGTTCTTC
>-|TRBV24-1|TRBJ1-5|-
CATSDFGGNQPQHF
TGTGCCACCAGTGATTTCGGGGGAAATCAGCCCCAGCATTTT
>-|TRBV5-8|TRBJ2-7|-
CASTGTLSSYEQYF
TGTGCCAGCACCGGGACATTGAGCTCCTACGAGCAGTACTTC
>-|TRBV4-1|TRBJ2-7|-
CASSQVGQGLGEQYF
TGCGCCAGCAGCCAAGTCGGTCAGGGTTTGGGCGAGCAGTACTTC
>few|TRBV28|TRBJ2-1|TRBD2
CASSFLAGGEQFF
TGTGCCAGCAGTTTCCTAGCGGGAGGCGAGCAGTTCTTC
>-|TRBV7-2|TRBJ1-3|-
CASSLIQSSGNTIYF
TGTGCCAGCAGCTTAATACAGAGCTCTGGAAACACCATATATTTT
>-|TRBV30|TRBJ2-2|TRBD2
CAWSVKNGRPSGNTGELFF
TGTGCCTGGAGTGTTAAAAACGGGAGGCCCTCGGGAAACACCGGGGAGCTGTTTTTT
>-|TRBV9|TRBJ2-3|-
CASSVGPSGTDTQYF
TGTGCCAGCAGCGTAGGTCCGAGCGGCACAGATACGCAGTATTTT
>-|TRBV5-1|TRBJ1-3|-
CASSLDSGNSGNTIYF
TGCGCCAGCAGCTTGGACTCCGGGAACTCTGGAAACACCATATATTTT
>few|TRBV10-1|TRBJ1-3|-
CASSEGLPFRYTIYF
TGCGCCAGCAGCGAGGGACTGCCGTTTCGGTACACCATATATTTT
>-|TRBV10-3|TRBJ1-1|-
CAISDGRTIMNTEAFF
TGTGCCATCAGTGACGGCAGGACTATTATGAACACTGAAGCTTTCTTT
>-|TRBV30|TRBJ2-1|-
CAWSAGLLNEQFF
TGTGCCTGGAGTGCAGGCCTGCTGAATGAGCAGTTCTTC
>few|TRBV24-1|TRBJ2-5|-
CATSDRTVQETQYF
TGTGCCACCAGTGATAGGACAGTTCAAGAGACCCAGTACTTC
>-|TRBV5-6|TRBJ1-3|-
CASSIRDIGNTIYF
TGTGCCAGCAGCATACGGGACATTGGAAACACCATATATTTT
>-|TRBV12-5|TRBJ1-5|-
CASGYNQPQHF
TGTGCTAGTGGATACAATCAGCCCCAGCATTTT
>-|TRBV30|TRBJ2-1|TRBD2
CAWTTSGTINEQFF
TGTGCCTGGACCACTAGCGGGACCATCAATGAGCAGTTCTTC